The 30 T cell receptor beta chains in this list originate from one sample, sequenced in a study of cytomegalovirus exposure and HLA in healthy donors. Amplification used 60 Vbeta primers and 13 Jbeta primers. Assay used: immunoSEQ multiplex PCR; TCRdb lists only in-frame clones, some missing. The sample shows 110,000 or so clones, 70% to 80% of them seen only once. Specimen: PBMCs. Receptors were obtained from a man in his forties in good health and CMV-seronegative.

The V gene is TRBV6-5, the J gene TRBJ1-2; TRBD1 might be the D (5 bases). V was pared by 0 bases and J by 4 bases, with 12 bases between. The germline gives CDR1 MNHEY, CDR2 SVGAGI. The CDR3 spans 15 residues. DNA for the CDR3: TGTGCCAGCAGTTACTCGAGCAGGGCGGTCTATGGCTACACCTTC. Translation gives CASSYSSRAVYGYTF.

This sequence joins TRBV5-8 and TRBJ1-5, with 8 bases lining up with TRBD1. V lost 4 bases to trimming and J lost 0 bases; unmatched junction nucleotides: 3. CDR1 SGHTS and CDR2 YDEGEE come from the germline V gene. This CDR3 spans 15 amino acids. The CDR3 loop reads CASSPGTGSNQPQHF. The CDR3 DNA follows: TGTGCCAGCAGCCCGGGGACAGGTAGCAATCAGCCCCAGCATTTT.

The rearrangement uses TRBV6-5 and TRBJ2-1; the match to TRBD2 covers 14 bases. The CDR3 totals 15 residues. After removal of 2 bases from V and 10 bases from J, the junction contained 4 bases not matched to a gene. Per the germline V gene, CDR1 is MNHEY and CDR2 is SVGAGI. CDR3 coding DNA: TGTGCCAGCAGTTACGGACTAGCGGGGGGTCGGGAGCAGTTCTTC. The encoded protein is CASSYGLAGGREQFF.

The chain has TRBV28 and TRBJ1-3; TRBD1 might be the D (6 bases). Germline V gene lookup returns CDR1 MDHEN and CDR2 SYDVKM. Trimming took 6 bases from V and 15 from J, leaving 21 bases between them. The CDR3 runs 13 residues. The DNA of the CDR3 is TGTGCCAGCAGCCCGATGACAGGTCCGGGGCAATATTTT. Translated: CASSPMTGPGQYF.

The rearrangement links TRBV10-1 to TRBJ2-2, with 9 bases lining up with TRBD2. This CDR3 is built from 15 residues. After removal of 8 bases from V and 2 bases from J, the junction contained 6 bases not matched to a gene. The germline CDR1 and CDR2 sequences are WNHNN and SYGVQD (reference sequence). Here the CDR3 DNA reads TGCGCCAGCCATACGCGGGGGGGAAACACCGGGGAGCTGTTTTTT. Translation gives CASHTRGGNTGELFF.

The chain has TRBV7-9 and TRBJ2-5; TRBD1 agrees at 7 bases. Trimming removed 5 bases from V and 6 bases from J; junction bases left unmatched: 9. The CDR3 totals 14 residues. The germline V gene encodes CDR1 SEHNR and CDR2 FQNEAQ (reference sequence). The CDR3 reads CASSLTGAGKTQYF. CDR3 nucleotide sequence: TGTGCCAGCAGCCTTACAGGGGCCGGAAAGACCCAGTACTTC.

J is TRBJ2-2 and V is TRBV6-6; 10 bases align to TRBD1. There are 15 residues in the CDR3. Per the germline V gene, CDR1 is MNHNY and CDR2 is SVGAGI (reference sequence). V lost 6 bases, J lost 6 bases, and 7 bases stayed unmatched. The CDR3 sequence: CASRGTGVWAGELFF. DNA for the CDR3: TGTGCCAGCAGGGGGACAGGGGTTTGGGCCGGGGAGCTGTTTTTT.

The CDR3 DNA reads as TGTGCCAGCAACTACGGGCGGGAGAACAATGAGCAGTTCTTC. It translates to CASNYGRENNEQFF. The chain carries TRBV6-6 and TRBJ2-1; 7 nucleotides line up with TRBD2. The CDR3 spans 14 residues. The J segment lost 5 bases and the V segment lost 7 bases, leaving 8 bases of the junction unmatched. Germline CDR1 MNHNY, CDR2 SVGAGI (reference sequence).

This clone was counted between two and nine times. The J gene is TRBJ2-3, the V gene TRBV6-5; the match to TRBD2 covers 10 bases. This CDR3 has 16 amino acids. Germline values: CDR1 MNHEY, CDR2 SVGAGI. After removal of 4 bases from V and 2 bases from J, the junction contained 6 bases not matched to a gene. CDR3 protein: CASSLTSGPSTDTQYF. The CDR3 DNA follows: TGTGCCAGCAGTTTGACTAGCGGGCCCTCCACAGATACGCAGTATTTT.

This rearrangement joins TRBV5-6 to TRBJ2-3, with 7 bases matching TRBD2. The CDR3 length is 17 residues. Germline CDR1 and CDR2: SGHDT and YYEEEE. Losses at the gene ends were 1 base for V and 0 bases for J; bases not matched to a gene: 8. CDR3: CASSLWLAATSTDTQYF. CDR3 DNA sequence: TGTGCCAGCAGCTTGTGGCTAGCGGCAACAAGCACAGATACGCAGTATTTT.

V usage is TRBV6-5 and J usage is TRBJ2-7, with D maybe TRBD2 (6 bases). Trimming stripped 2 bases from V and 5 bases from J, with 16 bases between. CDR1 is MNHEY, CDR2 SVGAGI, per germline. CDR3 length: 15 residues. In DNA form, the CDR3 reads TGTGCCAGCAGTTACCGTACCCTCGGGGAGGACGAGCAGTACTTC. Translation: CASSYRTLGEDEQYF.

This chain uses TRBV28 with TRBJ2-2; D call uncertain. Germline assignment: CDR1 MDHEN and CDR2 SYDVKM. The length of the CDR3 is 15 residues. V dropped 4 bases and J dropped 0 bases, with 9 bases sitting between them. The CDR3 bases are TGTGCCAGCAGTTCCTCGCAGACGAACACCGGGGAGCTGTTTTTT. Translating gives CASSSSQTNTGELFF.

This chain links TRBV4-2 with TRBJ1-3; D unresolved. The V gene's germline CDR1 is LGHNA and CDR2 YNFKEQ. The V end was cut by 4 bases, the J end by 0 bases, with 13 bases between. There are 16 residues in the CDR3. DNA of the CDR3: TGTGCCAGCAGCCCCCCGACGGGAGGCTCTGGAAACACCATATATTTT. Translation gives CASSPPTGGSGNTIYF.

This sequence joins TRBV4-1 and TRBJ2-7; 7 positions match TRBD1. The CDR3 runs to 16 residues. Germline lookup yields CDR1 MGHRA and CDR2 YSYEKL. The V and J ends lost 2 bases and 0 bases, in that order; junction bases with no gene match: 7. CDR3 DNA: TGCGCCAGCAGCCAACCCCCGGGACAGAGCTCCTACGAGCAGTACTTC. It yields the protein CASSQPPGQSSYEQYF.

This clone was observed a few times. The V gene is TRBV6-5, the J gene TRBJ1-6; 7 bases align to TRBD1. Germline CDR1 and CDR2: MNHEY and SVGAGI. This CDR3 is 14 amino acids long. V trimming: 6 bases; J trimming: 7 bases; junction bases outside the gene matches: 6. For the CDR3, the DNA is TGTGCCAGCAGGCAACCGGGACAGAATTCACCCCTCCACTTT. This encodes CASRQPGQNSPLHF.

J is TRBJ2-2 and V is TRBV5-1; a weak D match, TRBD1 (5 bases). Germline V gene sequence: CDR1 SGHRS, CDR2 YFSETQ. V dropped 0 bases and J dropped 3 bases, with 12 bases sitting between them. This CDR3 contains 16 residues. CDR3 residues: CASSLAGRADTGELFF. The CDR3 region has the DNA TGCGCCAGCAGCTTGGCCGGCAGGGCAGACACCGGGGAGCTGTTTTTT.

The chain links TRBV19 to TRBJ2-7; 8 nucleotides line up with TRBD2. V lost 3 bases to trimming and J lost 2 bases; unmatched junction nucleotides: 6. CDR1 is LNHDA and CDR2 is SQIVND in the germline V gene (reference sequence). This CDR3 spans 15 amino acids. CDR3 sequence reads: CASSMGRGAPYEQYF. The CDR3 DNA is TGTGCCAGTAGTATGGGGCGGGGGGCTCCCTACGAGCAGTACTTC.

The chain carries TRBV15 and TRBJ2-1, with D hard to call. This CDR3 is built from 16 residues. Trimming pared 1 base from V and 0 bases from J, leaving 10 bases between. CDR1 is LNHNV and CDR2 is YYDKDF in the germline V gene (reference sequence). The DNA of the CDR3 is TGTGCCACCAGCAGAGCGACCGGGTACTCCTACAATGAGCAGTTCTTC. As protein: CATSRATGYSYNEQFF.

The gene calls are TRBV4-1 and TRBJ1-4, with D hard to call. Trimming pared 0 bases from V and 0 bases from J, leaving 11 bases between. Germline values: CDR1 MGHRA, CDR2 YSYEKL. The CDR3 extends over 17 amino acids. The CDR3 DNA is TGCGCCAGCAGCCAAGAAGGCTCGACTGCAACTAATGAAAAACTGTTTTTT. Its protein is CASSQEGSTATNEKLFF.

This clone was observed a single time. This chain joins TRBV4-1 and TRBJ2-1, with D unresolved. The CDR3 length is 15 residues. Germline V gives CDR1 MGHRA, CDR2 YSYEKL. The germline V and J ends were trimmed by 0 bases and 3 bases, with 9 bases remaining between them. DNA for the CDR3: TGCGCCAGCAGCCAAGATATCGCCGGCTACAATGAGCAGTTCTTC. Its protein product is CASSQDIAGYNEQFF.

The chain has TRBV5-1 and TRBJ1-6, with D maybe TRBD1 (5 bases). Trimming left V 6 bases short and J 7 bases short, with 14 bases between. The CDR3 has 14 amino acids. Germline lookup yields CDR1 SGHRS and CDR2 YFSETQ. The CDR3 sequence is CASTQDIRNSPLHF. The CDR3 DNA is TGCGCCAGCACACAGGACATAAGAAATTCACCCCTCCACTTT.

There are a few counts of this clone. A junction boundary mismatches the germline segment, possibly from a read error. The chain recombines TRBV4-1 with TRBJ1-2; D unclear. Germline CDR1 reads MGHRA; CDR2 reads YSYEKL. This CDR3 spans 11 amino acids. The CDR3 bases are TGCGCCAGCAGCCAAGCAGCTGGGCCTATCTTC. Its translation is CASSQAAGPIF.

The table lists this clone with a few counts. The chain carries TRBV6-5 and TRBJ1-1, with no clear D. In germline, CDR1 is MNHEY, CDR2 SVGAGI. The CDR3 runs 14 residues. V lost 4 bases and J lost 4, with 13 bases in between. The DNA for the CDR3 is TGTGCCAGCAGTTTAAACAATCCATTCACTGAAGCTTTCTTT. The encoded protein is CASSLNNPFTEAFF.

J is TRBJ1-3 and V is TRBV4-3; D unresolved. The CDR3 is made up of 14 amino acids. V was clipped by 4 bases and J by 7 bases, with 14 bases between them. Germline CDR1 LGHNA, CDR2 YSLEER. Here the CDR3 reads CASSPRGLTNTIYF. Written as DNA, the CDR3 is TGCGCCAGCAGCCCACGCGGACTCACTAACACCATATATTTT.

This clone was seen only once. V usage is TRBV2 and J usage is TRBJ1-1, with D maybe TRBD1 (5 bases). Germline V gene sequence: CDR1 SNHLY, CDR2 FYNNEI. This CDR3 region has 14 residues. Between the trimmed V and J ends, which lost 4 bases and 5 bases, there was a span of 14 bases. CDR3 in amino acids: CASSVSGGRTEAFF. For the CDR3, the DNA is TGTGCCAGCAGTGTTAGCGGGGGGAGGACTGAAGCTTTCTTT.

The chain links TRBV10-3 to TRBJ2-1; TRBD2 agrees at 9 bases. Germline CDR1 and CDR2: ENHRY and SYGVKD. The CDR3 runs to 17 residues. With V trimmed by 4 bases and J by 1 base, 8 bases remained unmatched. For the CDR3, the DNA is TGTGCCATCAGTGCGCTGGGGACTAGCTTATCCTACAATGAGCAGTTCTTC. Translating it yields CAISALGTSLSYNEQFF.

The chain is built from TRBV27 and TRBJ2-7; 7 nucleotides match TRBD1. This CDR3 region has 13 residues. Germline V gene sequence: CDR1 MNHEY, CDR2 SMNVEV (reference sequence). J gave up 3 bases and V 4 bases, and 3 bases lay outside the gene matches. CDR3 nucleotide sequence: TGTGCCAGCAGTTATGGGACAGACTACGAGCAGTACTTC. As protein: CASSYGTDYEQYF.

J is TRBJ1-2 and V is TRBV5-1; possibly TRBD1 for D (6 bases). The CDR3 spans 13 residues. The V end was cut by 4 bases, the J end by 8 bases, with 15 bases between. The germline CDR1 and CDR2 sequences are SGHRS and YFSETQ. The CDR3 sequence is CASSRNQGNGYTF. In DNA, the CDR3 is TGCGCCAGCAGCAGAAATCAGGGGAACGGCTACACCTTC.

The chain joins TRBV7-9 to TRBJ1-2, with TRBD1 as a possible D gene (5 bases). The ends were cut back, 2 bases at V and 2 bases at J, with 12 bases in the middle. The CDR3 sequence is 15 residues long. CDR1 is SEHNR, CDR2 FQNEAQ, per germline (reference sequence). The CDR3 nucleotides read TGTGCCAGCAGCTTACATCATCAGGGAAACTATGGCTACACCTTC. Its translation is CASSLHHQGNYGYTF.

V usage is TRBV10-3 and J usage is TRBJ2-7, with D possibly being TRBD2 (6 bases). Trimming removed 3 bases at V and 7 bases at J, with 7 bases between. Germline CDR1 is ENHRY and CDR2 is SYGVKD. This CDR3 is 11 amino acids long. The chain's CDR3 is CAISDSGEQYF. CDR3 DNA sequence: TGTGCCATCAGTGACAGCGGGGAGCAGTACTTC.